These T cell receptor beta chains were read from a single sample in a study of early T cells in non-severe SARS-CoV-2 infection. From the 5' RACE reads, TCRdb called clonotypes with MiXCR, one entry per CDR3 protein. The data contain about 60,000 distinct CDR3 sequences, over 7.5% of them singletons. The sequenced sample was whole blood. All receptors come from an adult who was a healthcare worker with PCR-confirmed SARS-CoV-2 infection or an uninfected control (not recorded which). Each CDR3 is given with its conserved first and last residue. Each record gives: clone size, D gene, J gene, V gene, CDR3 protein, CDR3 DNA. The D gene is left open where the match is weak. Clone size is given for some rows only: seen once, a few or many times, or a class if the clone is expanded.

abundance: many
d_gene: TRBD2
j_gene: TRBJ2-2
v_gene: TRBV11-2
CDR3aa: CASSASGRGGTGELFF
CDR3nt: TGTGCCAGCAGCGCTAGCGGGAGGGGAGGCACCGGGGAGCTGTTTTTT

abundance: NA
d_gene: NA
j_gene: TRBJ1-1
v_gene: TRBV7-2
CDR3aa: CASSLGEGTEAFF
CDR3nt: TGTGCCAGCAGCTTAGGGGAAGGCACTGAAGCTTTCTTT

abundance: few
d_gene: TRBD1
j_gene: TRBJ1-5
v_gene: TRBV18
CDR3aa: CASSTSTGGGGQPQHF
CDR3nt: TGTGCCAGCTCTACTTCGACAGGGGGCGGCGGGCAGCCCCAGCATTTT

abundance: NA
d_gene: TRBD1
j_gene: TRBJ2-7
v_gene: TRBV4-3
CDR3aa: CASSHSGTGESYEQYF
CDR3nt: TGCGCCAGCAGCCATTCTGGGACAGGGGAGTCCTACGAGCAGTACTTC

abundance: many
d_gene: NA
j_gene: TRBJ2-5
v_gene: TRBV6-5
CDR3aa: CASSYSGLDGRFGETQYF
CDR3nt: TGTGCCAGCAGTTACTCCGGGCTAGACGGGCGCTTCGGAGAGACCCAGTACTTC

abundance: many
d_gene: NA
j_gene: TRBJ2-6
v_gene: TRBV24-1
CDR3aa: CATSAGVASGANVLTF
CDR3nt: TGTGCCACCAGTGCAGGGGTTGCGTCTGGGGCCAACGTCCTGACTTTC

abundance: few
d_gene: TRBD1
j_gene: TRBJ1-2
v_gene: TRBV12-3/TRBV12-4
CDR3aa: CASTPGTGAHYGYTF
CDR3nt: TGTGCCAGCACCCCCGGGACAGGGGCCCACTATGGCTACACCTTC

abundance: NA
d_gene: NA
j_gene: TRBJ2-6
v_gene: TRBV5-1
CDR3aa: CASSLGNSGANVLTF
CDR3nt: TGCGCCAGCAGCCTCGGAAACTCTGGGGCCAACGTCCTGACTTTC

abundance: many
d_gene: TRBD2
j_gene: TRBJ2-2
v_gene: TRBV7-6
CDR3aa: CASSLVAGANTGELFF
CDR3nt: TGTGCCAGCAGCTTAGTAGCGGGAGCGAACACCGGGGAGCTGTTTTTT

abundance: many
d_gene: TRBD2
j_gene: TRBJ2-7
v_gene: TRBV29-1
CDR3aa: CSVDGGRLAGYYEQYF
CDR3nt: TGCAGCGTTGACGGCGGGAGACTAGCGGGGTACTACGAGCAGTACTTC

abundance: few
d_gene: NA
j_gene: TRBJ1-2
v_gene: TRBV6-5
CDR3aa: CASSTGTDTNYGYTF
CDR3nt: TGTGCCAGCAGCACCGGGACGGATACTAACTATGGCTACACCTTC

abundance: many
d_gene: TRBD1
j_gene: TRBJ1-3
v_gene: TRBV30
CDR3aa: CAWSPGQGASGNTIYF
CDR3nt: TGTGCCTGGAGTCCAGGACAGGGGGCATCTGGAAACACCATATATTTT

abundance: many
d_gene: TRBD2
j_gene: TRBJ2-2
v_gene: TRBV4-1
CDR3aa: CASSQELAGGPGTGELFF
CDR3nt: TGCGCCAGCAGCCAAGAATTGGCGGGAGGGCCTGGCACCGGGGAGCTGTTTTTT

abundance: NA
d_gene: NA
j_gene: TRBJ2-1
v_gene: TRBV12-3/TRBV12-4
CDR3aa: CASSPNYNEQFF
CDR3nt: TGTGCCAGCAGTCCCAACTACAATGAGCAGTTCTTC

abundance: many
d_gene: NA
j_gene: TRBJ1-1
v_gene: TRBV12-5
CDR3aa: CASGLIRGLNTEAFF
CDR3nt: TGTGCTAGTGGTTTGATCCGGGGGTTGAACACTGAAGCTTTCTTT

abundance: many
d_gene: TRBD2
j_gene: TRBJ2-7
v_gene: TRBV14
CDR3aa: CASSQAPGGFYEQYF
CDR3nt: TGTGCCAGCAGCCAAGCTCCGGGAGGGTTCTACGAGCAGTACTTC

abundance: many
d_gene: TRBD1
j_gene: TRBJ1-2
v_gene: TRBV12-3/TRBV12-4
CDR3aa: CASSLREGANYGYTF
CDR3nt: TGTGCCAGCAGTTTAAGGGAGGGGGCGAACTATGGCTACACCTTC

abundance: many
d_gene: TRBD2
j_gene: TRBJ2-1
v_gene: TRBV9
CDR3aa: CASSPQADGTSAHEQFF
CDR3nt: TGTGCCAGCAGCCCACAGGCCGACGGGACTAGCGCCCATGAGCAGTTCTTC

abundance: few
d_gene: NA
j_gene: TRBJ1-1
v_gene: TRBV7-2
CDR3aa: CASSTARGTAEAFF
CDR3nt: TGTGCCAGCAGCACGGCGCGGGGGACGGCTGAAGCTTTCTTT

abundance: NA
d_gene: NA
j_gene: TRBJ1-2
v_gene: TRBV5-1
CDR3aa: CASTQVAGDVYGYTF
CDR3nt: TGCGCCAGCACCCAGGTGGCAGGCGACGTGTATGGCTACACCTTC

abundance: many
d_gene: NA
j_gene: TRBJ1-1
v_gene: TRBV5-4
CDR3aa: CASSPGNREDTEAFF
CDR3nt: TGTGCCAGCAGCCCCGGCAACAGGGAAGACACTGAAGCTTTCTTT

abundance: many
d_gene: NA
j_gene: TRBJ2-7
v_gene: TRBV6-6
CDR3aa: CASSREGARYEQYF
CDR3nt: TGTGCCAGCAGCCGTGAGGGTGCGAGGTACGAGCAGTACTTC

abundance: many
d_gene: NA
j_gene: TRBJ1-1
v_gene: TRBV7-2
CDR3aa: CASTLLAGNTEAFF
CDR3nt: TGTGCCAGCACCCTCTTGGCAGGGAACACTGAAGCTTTCTTT

abundance: few
d_gene: NA
j_gene: TRBJ2-5
v_gene: TRBV12-3/TRBV12-4
CDR3aa: CASRQTGEETQYF
CDR3nt: TGTGCCAGCAGGCAGACAGGAGAAGAGACCCAGTACTTC